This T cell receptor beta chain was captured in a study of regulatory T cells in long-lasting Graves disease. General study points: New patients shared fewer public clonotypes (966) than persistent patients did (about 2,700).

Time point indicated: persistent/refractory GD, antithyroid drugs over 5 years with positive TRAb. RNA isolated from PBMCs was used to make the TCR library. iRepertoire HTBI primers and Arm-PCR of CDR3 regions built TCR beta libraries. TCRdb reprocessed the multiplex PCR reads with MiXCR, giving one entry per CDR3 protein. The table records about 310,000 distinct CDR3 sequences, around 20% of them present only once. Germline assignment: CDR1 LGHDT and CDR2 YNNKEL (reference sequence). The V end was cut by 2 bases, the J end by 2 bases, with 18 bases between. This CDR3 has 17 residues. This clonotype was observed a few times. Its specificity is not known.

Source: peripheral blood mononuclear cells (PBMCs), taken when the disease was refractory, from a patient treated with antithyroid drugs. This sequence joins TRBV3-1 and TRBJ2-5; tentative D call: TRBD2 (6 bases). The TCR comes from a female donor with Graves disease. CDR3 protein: CASSQRGAISGQETQYF. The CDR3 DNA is TGTGCCAGCAGCCAAAGGGGAGCGATTAGCGGACAAGAGACCCAGTACTTC.